This TCR beta chain was profiled in a study of OX40 agonist ivuxolimab in advanced cancers. Study at large: Cohort: 80% to 90% men, mean age 60, aged about 23 to 80.

Profiled with immunoSEQ multiplex PCR; TCRdb holds only in-frame clones, not every one. This sample yields some 45,000 clones, of which just over 90% are seen a single time; around 19% belongs to the top ten. J was trimmed by 1 base and V by 5 bases; bases with no gene match: 3. This CDR3 region has 15 residues. From germline, CDR1 is MNHEY and CDR2 SVGAGI. The input for sequencing was CD4+ or CD8+ T cells sorted from blood, taken in a trial of the OX40 agonist ivuxolimab. This TCR came from an adult with an advanced solid tumor such as melanoma, head and neck, liver or kidney cancer. The genes are TRBV6-5 and TRBJ2-7; 12 bases are a match to TRBD2. CDR3 sequence reads: CASSPGLAGSYEQYF. The CDR3 DNA reads as TGTGCCAGCAGTCCCGGACTAGCGGGGTCCTACGAGCAGTACTTC.